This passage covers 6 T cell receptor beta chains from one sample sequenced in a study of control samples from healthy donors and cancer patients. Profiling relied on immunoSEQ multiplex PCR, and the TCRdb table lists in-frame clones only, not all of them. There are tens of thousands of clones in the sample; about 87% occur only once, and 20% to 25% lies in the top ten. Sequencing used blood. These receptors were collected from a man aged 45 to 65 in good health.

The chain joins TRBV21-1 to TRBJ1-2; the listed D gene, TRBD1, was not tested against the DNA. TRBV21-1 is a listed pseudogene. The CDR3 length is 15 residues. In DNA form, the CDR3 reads TGTGCCAGCAGCAACTCTCCAGGGCGTTTACATGGCTACACCTTC. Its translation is CASSNSPGRLHGYTF.

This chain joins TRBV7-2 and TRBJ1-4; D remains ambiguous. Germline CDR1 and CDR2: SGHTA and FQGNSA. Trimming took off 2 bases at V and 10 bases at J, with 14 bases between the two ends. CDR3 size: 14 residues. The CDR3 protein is CASSLTQPPGKLFF. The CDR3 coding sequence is TGTGCCAGCAGCTTAACCCAGCCCCCCGGAAAACTGTTTTTT.

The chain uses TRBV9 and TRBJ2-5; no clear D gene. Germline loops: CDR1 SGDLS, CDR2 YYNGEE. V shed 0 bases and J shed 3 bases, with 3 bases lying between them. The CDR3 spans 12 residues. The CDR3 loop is CASSVAEETQYF. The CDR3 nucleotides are TGTGCCAGCAGCGTAGCCGAAGAGACCCAGTACTTC. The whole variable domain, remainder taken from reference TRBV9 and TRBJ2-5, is DSGVTQTPKHLITATGQRVTLRCSPRSGDLSVYWYQQSLDQGLQFLIQYYNGEERAKGNILERFSAQQFPDLHSELNLSSLELGDSALYFCASSVAEETQYFGPGTRLLVL.

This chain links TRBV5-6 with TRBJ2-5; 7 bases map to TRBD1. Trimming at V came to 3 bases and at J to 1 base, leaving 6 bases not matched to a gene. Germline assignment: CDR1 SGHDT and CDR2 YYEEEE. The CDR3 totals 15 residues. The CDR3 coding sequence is TGTGCCAGCAGCTCTTCGGGACAGCTCCAAGAGACCCAGTACTTC. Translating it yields CASSSSGQLQETQYF.

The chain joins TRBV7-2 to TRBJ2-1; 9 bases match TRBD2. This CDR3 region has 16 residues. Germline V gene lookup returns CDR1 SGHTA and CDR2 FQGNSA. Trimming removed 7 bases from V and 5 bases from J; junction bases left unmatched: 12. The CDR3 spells CASIRGGASSDNEQFF. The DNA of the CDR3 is TGTGCCAGCATACGCGGGGGGGCATCGTCCGACAATGAGCAGTTCTTC.

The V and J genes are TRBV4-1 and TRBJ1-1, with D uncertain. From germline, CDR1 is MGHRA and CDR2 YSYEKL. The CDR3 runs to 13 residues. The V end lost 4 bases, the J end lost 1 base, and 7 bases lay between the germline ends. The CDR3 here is CASSRIGNTEAFF. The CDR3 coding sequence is TGCGCCAGCAGCCGAATCGGGAACACTGAAGCTTTCTTT.